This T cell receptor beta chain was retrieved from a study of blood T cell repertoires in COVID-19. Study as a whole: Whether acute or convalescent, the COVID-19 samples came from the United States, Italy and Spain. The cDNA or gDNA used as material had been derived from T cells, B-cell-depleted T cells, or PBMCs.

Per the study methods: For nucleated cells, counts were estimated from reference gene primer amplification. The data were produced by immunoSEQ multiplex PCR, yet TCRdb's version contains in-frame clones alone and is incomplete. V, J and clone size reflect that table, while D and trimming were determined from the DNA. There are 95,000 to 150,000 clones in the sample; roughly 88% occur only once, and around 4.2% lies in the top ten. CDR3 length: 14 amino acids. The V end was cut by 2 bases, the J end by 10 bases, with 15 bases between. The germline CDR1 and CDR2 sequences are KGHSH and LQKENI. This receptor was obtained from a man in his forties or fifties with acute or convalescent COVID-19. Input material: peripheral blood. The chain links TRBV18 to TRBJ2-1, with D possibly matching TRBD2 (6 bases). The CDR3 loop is CASSPTWDSFEQFF. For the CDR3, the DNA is TGTGCCAGCTCACCAACTTGGGACTCCTTCGAGCAGTTCTTC. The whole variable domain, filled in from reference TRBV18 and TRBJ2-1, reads NAGVMQNPRHLVRRRGQEARLRCSPMKGHSHVYWYRQLPEEGLKFMVYLQKENIIDESGMPKERFSAEFPKEGPSILRIQQVVRGDSAAYFCASSPTWDSFEQFFGPGTRLTVL.